This TCR beta chain was identified during a study of shared clonotypes between healthy human individuals. Whole-study context: Donors had three CD4 naive, three CD4 memory, two CD8 naive and one CD8 memory plate apiece.

CDR3 length: 15 residues. CDR1 is LNHDA and CDR2 is SQIVND in the germline V gene (reference sequence). Trimming left V 6 bases short and J 3 bases short, with 17 bases between. TCRdb's copy holds only in-frame clones and misses some; the assay was immunoSEQ multiplex PCR. The sample holds about 2 million clones, about 95% seen once. Material for sequencing was naive CD4+ T cells sorted from blood. Subset described: CD45RA+ positively selected. The chain combines TRBV19 with TRBJ1-1; D is unclear. The receptor was isolated from a man between 18 and 35 years old in good health. DNA for the CDR3: TGTGCCAGTAGGACCCTTGTAGGCACCTACACTGAAGCTTTCTTT. Amino acid sequence: CASRTLVGTYTEAFF.